Listed here are 26 T cell receptor beta chains from one sample, sequenced in a study of T cells after yellow fever vaccination. One entry per CDR3 protein results from TCRdb running MiXCR on the 5' RACE reads. This sample has approximately 110,000 distinct CDR3 sequences, with around 7.7% found just once. The material sequenced was CD4+ T cells sorted from PBMCs, taken 9 to 10 days after the first yellow fever vaccination. The receptors originated from a man aged 18 to 29 who received the YFV17D yellow fever vaccine.

At least ten counts were recorded for this clonotype. The V call is TRBV5-5, the J call TRBJ2-5; D may correspond to TRBD1 or TRBD2 (5 bases each). This CDR3 spans 13 amino acids. Germline V gene sequence: CDR1 SGHKS, CDR2 YYEKEE (reference sequence). Trimming stripped 4 bases from V and 4 bases from J, with 11 bases between. CDR3 loop: CASSEGGGETQYF. The CDR3 region has the DNA TGTGCCAGCAGCGAAGGTGGGGGAGAGACCCAGTACTTC.

The V gene is TRBV19, the J gene TRBJ1-6; possibly TRBD1 for D (5 bases). CDR1 LNHDA and CDR2 SQIVND come from the germline V gene (reference sequence). The CDR3 sequence is 15 residues long. V was pared by 5 bases and J by 7 bases, with 15 bases between. In DNA form, the CDR3 reads TGTGCCAGTAGTCTGGCAGGGATCCGGAATTCACCCCTCCACTTT. Translation gives CASSLAGIRNSPLHF.

A few counts support this clonotype. The chain carries TRBV6-5 and TRBJ1-4, with 8 bases identical to TRBD1. CDR3 length: 18 residues. With 2 bases clipped from V and 6 bases from J, the junction kept 14 bases outside the gene matches. CDR1 is MNHEY and CDR2 is SVGAGI in the germline V gene. The CDR3 sequence is CASSYQTIRQGLDEKLFF. The DNA for the CDR3 is TGTGCCAGCAGTTACCAAACAATACGACAGGGGCTGGATGAAAAACTGTTTTTT.

In its sample, this clonotype was seen many times. The CDR3 DNA follows: TGCGCCAGCAGCGGCGGGACAGGGGGGGAGCCCCAGCATTTT. Translation: CASSGGTGGEPQHF. V gene TRBV5-1 combines with J gene TRBJ1-5, with TRBD1 identical over 11 bases. Unmatched junction bases numbered 5, after V lost 4 bases and J lost 8 bases. This CDR3 spans 14 amino acids. Germline-derived CDR1 and CDR2 are SGHRS and YFSETQ.

Ten or more counts support this clonotype. This chain connects TRBV7-3 to TRBJ2-5; 14 nucleotides line up with TRBD2. CDR1 is SGHTA, CDR2 FQGTGA, per germline. The CDR3 contains 15 residues. V lost 5 bases, J lost 3 bases, and 2 bases stayed unmatched. The CDR3 protein is CASSMGLAGEETQYF. In DNA, the CDR3 is TGTGCCAGCAGCATGGGACTAGCGGGGGAAGAGACCCAGTACTTC.

This clonotype was seen at least ten times. The rearrangement uses TRBV29-1 and TRBJ2-1; D is perhaps TRBD1 or TRBD2 (5 bases each). Germline-derived CDR1 and CDR2 are SQVTM and ANQGSEA. There are 16 residues in the CDR3. Trimming cost V 8 bases and J 0 bases, with 20 bases left between them. In DNA, the CDR3 is TGCAGCCCCTTTGGCGTCGGGGCCGACTCCTACAATGAGCAGTTCTTC. This translates into CSPFGVGADSYNEQFF.

This clonotype was recorded many times. J is TRBJ2-3 and V is TRBV12-3 or TRBV12-4; D is tentatively TRBD1 or TRBD2 (6 bases each). The ends were cut back, 6 bases at V and 2 bases at J, with 18 bases in the middle. The CDR3 spans 16 residues. The CDR3 DNA reads as TGTGCCAGCAGACGAAAGGGGGGCCTAGCCACAGATACGCAGTATTTT. Its translation is CASRRKGGLATDTQYF.

The sample holds many counts of this clonotype. This chain links TRBV7-2 with TRBJ2-3; tentatively, D is TRBD1 (5 bases). V gave up 4 bases and J gave up 6 bases, with 11 bases separating them. CDR3 length: 13 amino acids. Germline V gene sequence: CDR1 SGHTA, CDR2 FQGNSA. This chain's CDR3 is CASSWTFQDTQYF. Here the CDR3 DNA reads TGTGCCAGCAGCTGGACATTTCAGGATACGCAGTATTTT.

The V gene is TRBV5-4, the J gene TRBJ2-5, with TRBD1 matching 7 bases. Germline trimming cut 2 bases from V and 5 bases from J; bases unmatched to any gene: 6. The CDR3 loop spans 14 amino acids. CDR1 is SGHNT and CDR2 is YYREEE in the germline V gene (reference sequence). In DNA, the CDR3 is TGTGCCAGCAGCTTTCCGGGACAGCCGGAGACCCAGTACTTC. This encodes CASSFPGQPETQYF. Based on the CDR3 plus reference TRBV5-4 and TRBJ2-5, the full variable domain is ETGVTQSPTHLIKTRGQQVTLRCSSQSGHNTVSWYQQALGQGPQFIFQYYREEENGRGNFPPRFSGLQFPNYSSELNVNALELDDSALYLCASSFPGQPETQYFGPGTRLLVL.

This clonotype was seen ten or more times. The chain is built from TRBV6-2 or TRBV6-3 and TRBJ1-2; D possibly corresponds to TRBD1 (5 bases). Trimming pared 8 bases from V and 3 bases from J, leaving 13 bases between. Germline V gene lookup returns CDR1 MNHEY and CDR2 SVGEGT. This CDR3 contains 13 residues. The CDR3 spells CASARGADYGYTF. The CDR3 DNA is TGTGCCAGCGCTCGGGGCGCCGACTATGGCTACACCTTC.

This clonotype has at least ten counts. The chain is built from TRBV27 and TRBJ1-4; no definite D call. Germline-derived CDR1 and CDR2 are MNHEY and SMNVEV (reference sequence). Trimming took off 3 bases at V and 8 bases at J, with 16 bases between the two ends. This CDR3 spans 15 amino acids. CDR3 nucleotide sequence: TGTGCCAGCAGTTTTGTCACGGGGATCGGGGAAAAACTGTTTTTT. As protein: CASSFVTGIGEKLFF. Combining the CDR3 with reference TRBV27 and TRBJ1-4 gives the whole variable domain EAQVTQNPRYLITVTGKKLTVTCSQNMNHEYMSWYRQDPGLGLRQIYYSMNVEVTDKGDVPEGYKVSRKEKRNFPLILESPSPNQTSLYFCASSFVTGIGEKLFFGSGTQLSVL.

This clonotype was detected ten times or more. V and J are TRBV7-8 and TRBJ2-3; 8 nucleotides match TRBD2. Germline CDR1 SGHVS, CDR2 FQNEAQ. V shed 5 bases, J shed 6 bases, and the junction held 16 bases outside the gene matches. The CDR3 is 17 amino acids. CDR3 sequence reads: CASSVLSGLAAADTQYF. DNA of the CDR3: TGTGCCAGCAGCGTACTGTCAGGACTAGCTGCCGCGGATACGCAGTATTTT.

This clonotype was seen many times. J is TRBJ1-1 and V is TRBV29-1, with D possibly being TRBD1 (6 bases). From germline, CDR1 is SQVTM and CDR2 ANQGSEA. V was clipped by 4 bases and J by 3 bases, with 18 bases between them. The CDR3 extends over 15 amino acids. The CDR3 region is CSVAQGPQGYTEAFF. The CDR3 DNA is TGCAGCGTTGCACAGGGCCCCCAGGGTTACACTGAAGCTTTCTTT.

The sample holds many counts of this clonotype. The chain joins TRBV6-2 or TRBV6-3 to TRBJ2-5, with D possibly being TRBD1 (6 bases). The CDR3 has 13 residues. Trimming took 2 bases from V and 4 from J, leaving 8 bases between them. Looked up from germline, CDR1 is MNHEY and CDR2 is SVGEGT. The CDR3 here is CASSYTGRETQYF. CDR3 nucleotide sequence: TGTGCCAGCAGTTACACAGGGAGAGAGACCCAGTACTTC.

The CDR3 bases are TGTGCCAGCAGTACATCTAGGGCTAGCGGGGGCTTCTACGAGCAGTACTTC. As protein: CASSTSRASGGFYEQYF. This chain joins TRBV6-2 or TRBV6-3 and TRBJ2-7, with 10 nucleotides matching TRBD2. The CDR3 has 17 residues. CDR1 is MNHEY, CDR2 SVGEGT, per germline. V lost 5 bases, J lost 3 bases, and 13 bases stayed unmatched.

This clonotype was recorded many times. This chain uses TRBV7-2 with TRBJ2-7, with 7 bases that match TRBD1. The CDR3 is 16 amino acids. Trimming at V came to 4 bases and at J to 0 bases, leaving 9 bases not matched to a gene. Germline V lookup: CDR1 SGHTA, CDR2 FQGNSA. CDR3 sequence: CASSSKKGAPSYEQYF. CDR3 DNA: TGTGCCAGCAGCTCCAAGAAGGGGGCCCCCTCCTACGAGCAGTACTTC. The variable domain in full, completed from reference TRBV7-2 and TRBJ2-7, reads GAGVSQSPSNKVTEKGKDVELRCDPISGHTALYWYRQSLGQGLEFLIYFQGNSAPDKSGLPSDRFSAERTGGSVSTLTIQRTQQEDSAVYLCASSSKKGAPSYEQYFGPGTRLTVT.

This clonotype was recorded many times. The chain is built from TRBV3-1 and TRBJ2-2; perhaps TRBD2 as D (6 bases). Trimming took off 10 bases at V and 7 bases at J, with 10 bases between the two ends. Germline lookup yields CDR1 LGHDT and CDR2 YNNKEL (reference sequence). The CDR3 has 11 residues. The DNA for the CDR3 is TGTGCCACCCAGCGGGTCGGGGAGCTGTTTTTT. Protein product: CATQRVGELFF.

This clonotype was counted a few times. This chain joins TRBV20-1 and TRBJ1-1; 10 bases map to TRBD1. Germline CDR1 is DFQATT and CDR2 is SNEGSKA (reference sequence). The CDR3 runs 15 residues. V gave up 3 bases and J gave up 5 bases; unmatched junction bases: 9. The CDR3 DNA follows: TGCAGTGCTAGGGGGGACAGGGGTGACGGAACTGAAGCTTTCTTT. Translated, it gives CSARGDRGDGTEAFF.

This clonotype has ten or more counts. The chain couples TRBV20-1 to TRBJ2-3; 9 bases map to TRBD2. CDR1 DFQATT and CDR2 SNEGSKA come from the germline V gene (reference sequence). The CDR3 covers 14 residues. CDR3 nucleotides: TGCAGCGGGGGCGTAAGCGGGGGGAAAGCTACGCAGTATTTT. Its protein product is CSGGVSGGKATQYF.

There are many counts of this clonotype. The J gene is TRBJ1-2, the V gene TRBV6-1, with no clear D. Germline V gene lookup returns CDR1 MNHNS and CDR2 SASEGT. Trimming stripped 6 bases from V and 5 bases from J, with 13 bases between. The length of the CDR3 is 13 residues. The CDR3 DNA sequence: TGTGCCAGCAGGATGGGTGACGTGTATGGCTACACCTTC. Its translation: CASRMGDVYGYTF.

This clonotype was observed many times. This chain connects TRBV5-1 to TRBJ2-1; possible D gene TRBD1, 6 bases. CDR3 size: 16 residues. Trimming cost V 1 base and J 0 bases, with 11 bases left between them. The germline CDR1 and CDR2 sequences are SGHRS and YFSETQ. Written as DNA, the CDR3 is TGCGCCAGCAGCTTGAGGGGGTTACGCTCCTACAATGAGCAGTTCTTC. Residues: CASSLRGLRSYNEQFF.

This clonotype was seen ten or more times. The rearrangement links TRBV7-2 to TRBJ2-7; TRBD1 matches 7 bases. The CDR3 covers 16 residues. Germline V gives CDR1 SGHTA, CDR2 FQGNSA. This CDR3 is CASSLEAYRGPNEQYV. The CDR3 DNA reads as TGTGCCAGCAGTTTAGAAGCGTACAGGGGTCCCAACGAGCAGTACGTC.

The chain couples TRBV20-1 to TRBJ2-5, with 8 bases that match TRBD2. V lost 6 bases to trimming and J lost 4 bases; unmatched junction nucleotides: 10. Germline V CDR1 and CDR2: DFQATT, SNEGSKA (reference sequence). The CDR3 has 14 amino acids. Here the CDR3 reads CSAPYGGVPETQYF. The CDR3 nucleotides are TGCAGTGCCCCGTACGGGGGGGTGCCAGAGACCCAGTACTTC.

This clonotype was observed many times. The genes are TRBV7-2 and TRBJ2-7; D call uncertain. CDR3 size: 13 residues. V lost 4 bases, J lost 4 bases, and 11 bases lay in between. In germline, CDR1 is SGHTA, CDR2 FQGNSA. The CDR3, as DNA: TGTGCCAGCAGCTCGGACCGGAGATACGAGCAGTACTTC. Translated: CASSSDRRYEQYF.

This clonotype showed up many times. The chain has TRBV5-1 and TRBJ2-3; TRBD1 or TRBD2 may be the D gene (5 bases each). Trimming shortened V by 6 bases and J by 4 bases, and 12 bases separated the two germline ends. Germline loops: CDR1 SGHRS, CDR2 YFSETQ. This CDR3 has 13 amino acids. The DNA of the CDR3 is TGCGCCAGCACTCTAGGGACGGCAGATACGCAGTATTTT. Translation: CASTLGTADTQYF.

At least ten counts were recorded for this clonotype. The chain carries TRBV4-1 and TRBJ1-3; D unresolved. V was pared by 3 bases and J by 6 bases, with 15 bases between. From germline, CDR1 is MGHRA and CDR2 YSYEKL. The CDR3 extends over 15 amino acids. Written as DNA, the CDR3 is TGCGCCAGCAGCCAGATGACCGATCGGATAAACACCATATATTTT. Its protein is CASSQMTDRINTIYF.